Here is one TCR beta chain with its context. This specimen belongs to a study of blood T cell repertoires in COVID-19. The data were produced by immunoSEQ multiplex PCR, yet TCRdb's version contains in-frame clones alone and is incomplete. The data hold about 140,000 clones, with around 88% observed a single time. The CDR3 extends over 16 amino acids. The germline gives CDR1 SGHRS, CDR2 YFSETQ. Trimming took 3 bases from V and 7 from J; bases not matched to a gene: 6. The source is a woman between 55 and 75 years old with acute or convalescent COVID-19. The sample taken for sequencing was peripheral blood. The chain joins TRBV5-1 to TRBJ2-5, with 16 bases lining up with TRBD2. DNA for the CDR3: TGCGCCAGCAGCTGGACCGGGACTAGCGGGAGGGGGACCCAGTACTTC. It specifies CASSWTGTSGRGTQYF.